This passage covers 8 T cell receptor beta chains from one sample sequenced in a study of T cell repertoires in cytomegalovirus infection. One entry per CDR3 protein, called by TCRdb with MiXCR from the reads. The sample lists hundreds of thousands of distinct CDR3 sequences, 18% occurring once. Sequencing input: PBMCs. These receptors were collected from a human donor in good health (CMV status not recorded). Some clones in this sample may be carry-over from other donors' samples.

This clonotype was seen at least ten times. The gene calls are TRBV7-2 and TRBJ2-3, with D tentatively TRBD1 or TRBD2 (5 bases each). This CDR3 has 14 amino acids. The germline V gene has CDR1 SGHTA and CDR2 FQGNSA. V lost 3 bases and J lost 6, with 13 bases in between. The CDR3 DNA is TGTGCCAGCAGCTTGGGTCAGGGAGTGGATACGCAGTATTTT. This translates into CASSLGQGVDTQYF.

Many counts were recorded for this clonotype. The CDR3: CASSYGISEKLFF. The CDR3 bases are TGTGCCAGCAGTTACGGAATCTCCGAAAAACTGTTTTTT. The chain is built from TRBV12-3 or TRBV12-4 and TRBJ1-4; D ambiguous. This CDR3 is built from 13 residues. The V and J ends lost 4 bases and 8 bases respectively, with 11 bases between them.

The chain links TRBV18 to TRBJ2-7; 9 bases agree with TRBD1. The CDR3 loop spans 15 amino acids. The trim removed 3 bases at V and 6 bases at J, leaving 9 bases unmatched. Germline CDR1 reads KGHSH; CDR2 reads LQKENI. The CDR3 bases are TGTGCCAGCTCACCCTCAGTAGGACAGGGGTCCGAGCAGTACTTC. It encodes CASSPSVGQGSEQYF.

With respect to this clonotype: The conserved closing phenylalanine or tryptophan is absent in this CDR3, likely reflecting a read error. J is TRBJ1-1 and V is TRBV19; D call uncertain. Trimming removed 1 base at V and 4 bases at J, with 13 bases between. The CDR3 is 15 amino acids. Germline CDR1 reads LNHDA; CDR2 reads SQIVND (reference sequence). CDR3 sequence (DNA): TGTGCCAGTAGTATAGCCGCAAAGTGGGCCACTGAAGCTTTCCTT. It is translated as CASSIAAKWATEAFL.

This clonotype was seen at least ten times. The V gene is TRBV7-2, the J gene TRBJ2-5; D unclear. CDR1 SGHTA and CDR2 FQGNSA come from the germline V gene. With 3 bases removed from V and 0 bases from J, the gap between germline ends came to 8 bases. The CDR3 length is 14 residues. The CDR3 region has the DNA TGTGCCAGCAGCTTTGATACGCACCAAGAGACCCAGTACTTC. This encodes CASSFDTHQETQYF.

This clonotype was counted ten times or more. The chain is built from TRBV6-1 and TRBJ2-3, with 10 bases lining up with TRBD2. Germline CDR1 is MNHNS and CDR2 is SASEGT. V lost 4 bases and J lost 3; bases outside the gene matches: 7. CDR3 length equals 16 residues. The CDR3 coding sequence is TGTGCCAGCAGTGTGGGACTAGCGAAATCGACAGATACGCAGTATTTT. Translated: CASSVGLAKSTDTQYF.

The chain employs TRBV20-1 and TRBJ2-1; D might be TRBD2 (5 bases). CDR1 and CDR2 from the germline V gene are DFQATT and SNEGSKA (reference sequence). The CDR3 length is 13 residues. V was clipped by 6 bases and J by 4 bases, with 13 bases between them. CDR3 DNA sequence: TGCAGTGCCCGGGGTGCGGTTTACAATGAGCAGTTCTTC. Amino acids: CSARGAVYNEQFF.

This clonotype was seen ten or more times. The chain carries TRBV7-2 and TRBJ1-2; the D is unclear. V was trimmed by 2 bases and J by 8 bases, leaving 9 bases between them. The length of the CDR3 is 12 residues. In germline, CDR1 is SGHTA, CDR2 FQGNSA. CDR3 bases: TGTGCCAGCAGCTTATTCGAAGGAGGCTACACCTTC. Translation gives CASSLFEGGYTF.